This TCR beta chain was obtained from a study of blood T cell repertoires in COVID-19. The protocol was immunoSEQ multiplex PCR, while the TCRdb copy is restricted to in-frame clones and leaves out a portion. The sample consists of over 600,000 clones, around 90% of them appearing once. The CDR3 spans 12 residues. Per the germline V gene, CDR1 is MGHRA and CDR2 is YSYEKL. V lost 1 base, J lost 8 bases, and 6 bases lay in between. Sequences were obtained from peripheral blood. The rearrangement links TRBV4-1 to TRBJ2-1, with no clear D. The clonotype was recovered from a woman under 30 with acute or convalescent COVID-19. CDR3 amino acids: CASSQVFDEQFF. CDR3 coding DNA: TGCGCCAGCAGCCAAGTATTCGATGAGCAGTTCTTC.